A single sample is the source of the 27 T cell receptor beta chains below, sequenced in a study of response to subunit inactivated influenza vaccine. A single record per CDR3 protein comes from TCRdb applying MiXCR to the RT-PCR reads. The profile shows about 240,000 distinct CDR3 sequences, 12% of them singletons. The sample here was non-naive T cells sorted from PBMCs, taken less than 15 days before vaccination. The receptors derive from a middle-aged man who received an inactivated influenza vaccine.

There are a few counts of this clonotype. The V call is TRBV5-8, the J call TRBJ1-5, with D possibly being TRBD1 (5 bases). V was cut by 2 bases and J by 0 bases, with 12 bases left in between. Germline V lookup: CDR1 SGHTS, CDR2 YDEGEE. The CDR3 is made up of 16 amino acids. CDR3 nucleotides: TGTGCCAGCAGCTTAGGTAGGGGCTATAGCAATCAGCCCCAGCATTTT. Translation gives CASSLGRGYSNQPQHF.

The chain links TRBV6-5 to TRBJ1-2, with D perhaps TRBD1 (5 bases). The germline CDR1 and CDR2 sequences are MNHEY and SVGAGI. The ends were cut back, 0 bases at V and 4 bases at J, with 18 bases in the middle. The length of the CDR3 is 17 residues. CDR3 loop: CASSYSASGGSGYGYTF. CDR3 sequence (DNA): TGTGCCAGCAGTTACTCGGCCTCGGGGGGGTCAGGCTATGGCTACACCTTC.

The sample holds one count of this clonotype. The rearrangement uses TRBV20-1 and TRBJ2-7, with D perhaps matching TRBD1 (6 bases). Germline-derived CDR1 and CDR2 are DFQATT and SNEGSKA (reference sequence). The CDR3 runs to 14 residues. V was cut by 3 bases and J by 0 bases, with 12 bases left in between. CDR3 in amino acids: CSARTRDNSYEQYF. The DNA for the CDR3 is TGCAGTGCTAGGACCCGGGACAACTCCTACGAGCAGTACTTC.

The chain employs TRBV5-5 and TRBJ2-5, with 8 bases that match TRBD2. CDR1 and CDR2 from the germline V gene are SGHKS and YYEKEE (reference sequence). The length of the CDR3 is 16 residues. V dropped 2 bases and J dropped 0; count of bases not matched to a gene: 6. The CDR3, as DNA: TGTGCCAGCAGCTTCTCCAGCGGGAGTTACCAAGAGACCCAGTACTTC. Amino acids: CASSFSSGSYQETQYF.

This clonotype came up many times. The CDR3 DNA is TGTGCCAGCAGCGTTTCTGGCACGTCCACCAAAAACACCGGGGAGCTGTTTTTT. This translates into CASSVSGTSTKNTGELFF. The chain combines TRBV9 with TRBJ2-2; no clear D. Trimming shortened V by 2 bases and J by 2 bases, and 19 bases separated the two germline ends. CDR1 is SGDLS, CDR2 YYNGEE, per germline. The CDR3 totals 18 residues.

This clonotype was recorded at least ten times. The chain couples TRBV6-2 or TRBV6-3 to TRBJ2-7; 9 nucleotides line up with TRBD1. J gave up 3 bases and V 1 base, and 7 bases lay outside the gene matches. This CDR3 is built from 16 residues. Germline V gives CDR1 MNHEY, CDR2 SVGEGT. In DNA, the CDR3 is TGTGCCAGCAGTTACTTGAAAGGGACAGGGAACTACGAGCAGTACTTC. This encodes CASSYLKGTGNYEQYF.

The V and J genes are TRBV12-3 or TRBV12-4 and TRBJ2-3; 15 bases are shared with TRBD2. The CDR3 length is 15 residues. V gave up 6 bases and J gave up 6 bases; unmatched junction bases: 4. CDR3 nucleotides: TGTGCCAGCAGGCCCGGGACTAGCGGGGGGGATACGCAGTATTTT. This sequence encodes CASRPGTSGGDTQYF.

This clonotype turned up a few times. V is TRBV4-3 and J is TRBJ2-7; D gene ambiguous. This CDR3 contains 14 residues. The germline gives CDR1 LGHNA, CDR2 YSLEER. Trimming cost V 0 bases and J 2 bases, with 8 bases left between them. CDR3 DNA: TGCGCCAGCAGCCAAGAATCCGGAACCTACGAGCAGTACTTC. Residues: CASSQESGTYEQYF.

This clonotype was counted between two and nine times. The chain recombines TRBV7-2 with TRBJ2-7; D might be TRBD2 (6 bases). This CDR3 is 16 amino acids long. Trimming removed 1 base from V and 3 bases from J, with 16 bases in between. Germline CDR1 and CDR2: SGHTA and FQGNSA. The CDR3 region is CASSLGRDLTVYEQYF. The CDR3 bases are TGTGCCAGCAGCTTAGGGAGGGATCTTACCGTCTACGAGCAGTACTTC. Full variable domain (missing parts from reference TRBV7-2 and TRBJ2-7): GAGVSQSPSNKVTEKGKDVELRCDPISGHTALYWYRQSLGQGLEFLIYFQGNSAPDKSGLPSDRFSAERTGGSVSTLTIQRTQQEDSAVYLCASSLGRDLTVYEQYFGPGTRLTVT.

This clonotype was seen more than once but under ten times. The chain couples TRBV20-1 to TRBJ2-7, with D possibly TRBD2 on 6 matching bases. The V and J ends lost 0 bases and 0 bases respectively, with 9 bases between them. This CDR3 region has 14 residues. The germline gives CDR1 DFQATT, CDR2 SNEGSKA (reference sequence). CDR3 residues: CSARDGGISYEQYF. DNA for the CDR3: TGCAGTGCTAGAGACGGCGGGATCTCCTACGAGCAGTACTTC.

The chain has TRBV5-1 and TRBJ2-5, with 9 nucleotides matching TRBD2. CDR1 is SGHRS and CDR2 is YFSETQ in the germline V gene. The CDR3 has 14 amino acids. Trimming removed 2 bases from V and 5 bases from J; junction bases left unmatched: 4. CDR3 protein: CASSFLAGAETQYF. The CDR3 DNA is TGCGCCAGCAGCTTCTTAGCGGGGGCGGAGACCCAGTACTTC.

This clonotype has more than one count but fewer than ten. The chain employs TRBV20-1 and TRBJ2-6, with TRBD1 as a possible D gene (6 bases). V lost 5 bases and J lost 0, with 11 bases in between. The CDR3 totals 15 residues. The germline V gene has CDR1 DFQATT and CDR2 SNEGSKA (reference sequence). Here the CDR3 DNA reads TGCAGTGCTGCTACAGGGAGCTCTGGGGCCAACGTCCTGACTTTC. Translated, it gives CSAATGSSGANVLTF.

There are a few counts of this clonotype. The rearrangement uses TRBV4-1 and TRBJ1-6; D is possibly TRBD1 (5 bases). Trimming left V 2 bases short and J 7 bases short, with 15 bases between. The CDR3 is 16 amino acids. The V gene's germline CDR1 is MGHRA and CDR2 YSYEKL. The CDR3 sequence is CASSQFAGSGNSPLHF. As DNA, the CDR3 is TGCGCCAGCAGCCAATTCGCAGGGAGTGGGAATTCACCCCTCCACTTT.

In this sample, this clonotype turned up many times. This chain links TRBV28 with TRBJ1-6; unclear D gene. V lost 9 bases and J 0 bases, leaving 9 bases between the germline ends. CDR3 length: 14 amino acids. CDR1 is MDHEN and CDR2 is SYDVKM in the germline V gene. CDR3: CASQFGSYNSPLHF. CDR3 nucleotide sequence: TGTGCCAGTCAGTTCGGCTCCTATAATTCACCCCTCCACTTT.

This clonotype was seen many times. The rearrangement links TRBV6-2 or TRBV6-3 to TRBJ2-7; 9 nucleotides agree with TRBD2. Germline CDR1 is MNHEY and CDR2 is SVGEGT. V lost 0 bases, J lost 1 base, and 7 bases stayed unmatched. The CDR3 runs to 17 residues. The CDR3 DNA reads TGTGCCAGCAGTTACTCCGCAGGGACTAGCCATTCCTACGAGCAGTACTTC. As protein: CASSYSAGTSHSYEQYF.

This clonotype showed up just a few times. The rearrangement uses TRBV6-2 or TRBV6-3 and TRBJ1-5; D may be TRBD1 (5 bases). Trimming cost V 7 bases and J 4 bases, with 11 bases left between them. The CDR3 is 13 amino acids. In germline, CDR1 is MNHEY, CDR2 SVGEGT. The CDR3 DNA is TGTGCCAGCAACGGGTGGGGGAATCAGCCCCAGCATTTT. Residues: CASNGWGNQPQHF.

A few counts support this clonotype. The V gene is TRBV2, the J gene TRBJ1-6, with D possibly being TRBD1 (5 bases). The germline V gene encodes CDR1 SNHLY and CDR2 FYNNEI. Trimming took off 10 bases at V and 5 bases at J, with 18 bases between the two ends. This CDR3 is built from 15 residues. The CDR3 nucleotides read TGTGCCACCCGAGCGGGAGGGGAAAATAATTCACCCCTCCACTTT. It codes for CATRAGGENNSPLHF.

This clonotype was detected a few times. This chain links TRBV10-3 with TRBJ2-7; 9 bases agree with TRBD1. J was trimmed by 5 bases and V by 4 bases; bases with no gene match: 9. Germline V gene data show CDR1 as ENHRY and CDR2 as SYGVKD. This CDR3 comprises 15 residues. The CDR3 loop is CAISGRGQGFHEQYF. As DNA, the CDR3 is TGTGCCATCAGTGGGCGGGGACAGGGATTCCACGAGCAGTACTTC.

This clonotype was recorded many times. The gene calls are TRBV20-1 and TRBJ2-1; D assignment may be TRBD1 or TRBD2 (5 bases each). V lost 4 bases and J lost 1, with 11 bases in between. The CDR3 length is 14 residues. CDR1 is DFQATT and CDR2 is SNEGSKA in the germline V gene (reference sequence). CDR3 nucleotides: TGCAGTGCTAAGGACGGGACGTCCTACAATGAGCAGTTCTTC. The encoded protein is CSAKDGTSYNEQFF.

This clonotype was recorded a few times. V is TRBV5-1 and J is TRBJ2-2; 9 bases map to TRBD2. After removal of 4 bases from V and 4 bases from J, the junction contained 8 bases not matched to a gene. Germline V lookup: CDR1 SGHRS, CDR2 YFSETQ. This CDR3 region has 16 residues. For the CDR3, the DNA is TGCGCCAGCAGCGCAAAAAGCGGGGGGACCACCGGGGAGCTGTTTTTT. As protein: CASSAKSGGTTGELFF.

The chain links TRBV7-3 to TRBJ2-2, with TRBD2 matching 9 bases. CDR1 SGHTA and CDR2 FQGTGA come from the germline V gene. The junction had 7 bases not matched to a gene; V was cut back by 5 bases and J by 9 bases. The CDR3 runs to 14 residues. The CDR3 sequence: CASSLSGSLRELFF. As DNA, the CDR3 is TGTGCCAGCAGCCTTAGCGGGAGTCTGCGGGAGCTGTTTTTT.

The rearrangement joins TRBV6-2 or TRBV6-3 to TRBJ2-2, with 11 nucleotides matching TRBD1. Germline CDR1 reads MNHEY; CDR2 reads SVGEGT. V gave up 6 bases and J gave up 6 bases; unmatched junction bases: 3. There are 14 residues in the CDR3. This chain's CDR3 is CASRRDRGAGELFF. The CDR3 DNA reads as TGTGCCAGCAGACGGGACAGGGGGGCCGGGGAGCTGTTTTTT.

This clonotype was detected only a few times. The chain carries TRBV12-3 or TRBV12-4 and TRBJ1-3; tentatively, D is TRBD1 (5 bases). Trimming removed 4 bases at V and 0 bases at J, with 7 bases between. The CDR3 runs to 14 residues. In DNA form, the CDR3 reads TGTGCCAGCAGTTGGGGCAGCTCTGGAAACACCATATATTTT. Its translation: CASSWGSSGNTIYF.

This clonotype was picked up many times. The chain has TRBV6-1 and TRBJ2-3; 12 nucleotides agree with TRBD2. CDR1 is MNHNS and CDR2 is SASEGT in the germline V gene. J lost 0 bases, V lost 5 bases, and 3 bases had no gene match. The CDR3 sequence is 16 residues long. CDR3 sequence: CASSQGLAGSTDTQYF. CDR3 DNA sequence: TGTGCCAGCAGTCAAGGACTAGCGGGGAGCACAGATACGCAGTATTTT.

The chain has TRBV19 and TRBJ2-3, with 8 bases fitting TRBD2. CDR1 is LNHDA and CDR2 is SQIVND in the germline V gene (reference sequence). The CDR3 runs 17 residues. J was trimmed by 3 bases and V by 6 bases; bases with no gene match: 14. The CDR3 bases are TGTGCCAGTAGACAGAAGAGCGGGAGAATAGCAACAGATACGCAGTATTTT. Residues: CASRQKSGRIATDTQYF.

The J gene is TRBJ1-2, the V gene TRBV2; 7 bases are shared with TRBD1. The length of the CDR3 is 15 residues. The germline V gene has CDR1 SNHLY and CDR2 FYNNEI. The junction had 15 bases not matched to a gene; V was cut back by 5 bases and J by 9 bases. CDR3 protein: CASSRRGQVGESYTF. The DNA of the CDR3 is TGTGCCAGCAGTCGAAGAGGACAGGTGGGAGAGAGCTACACCTTC. Using reference TRBV2 and TRBJ1-2 for the parts outside the CDR3, the full variable domain is EPEVTQTPSHQVTQMGQEVILRCVPISNHLYFYWYRQILGQKVEFLVSFYNNEISEKSEIFDDQFSVERPDGSNFTLKIRSTKLEDSAMYFCASSRRGQVGESYTFGSGTRLTVV.

This chain links TRBV18 with TRBJ2-7, with 7 bases fitting TRBD2. V dropped 2 bases and J dropped 2; count of bases not matched to a gene: 3. Looked up from germline, CDR1 is KGHSH and CDR2 is LQKENI. The CDR3 consists of 14 residues. The CDR3 nucleotides read TGTGCCAGCTCACCAAGGGGAGGGACCTACGAGCAGTACTTC. Its protein product is CASSPRGGTYEQYF. The full variable domain, in which reference TRBV18 and TRBJ2-7 provide the parts outside the CDR3, is NAGVMQNPRHLVRRRGQEARLRCSPMKGHSHVYWYRQLPEEGLKFMVYLQKENIIDESGMPKERFSAEFPKEGPSILRIQQVVRGDSAAYFCASSPRGGTYEQYFGPGTRLTVT.